A selection of T cell receptor beta chains follows, all from one sample in a study of T cell responses to AZD1222 COVID-19 vaccine. TCRdb keeps only in-frame clones here, not all; method: immunoSEQ multiplex PCR. The sample holds fewer than 150,000 clones, about 93% seen once. The specimen was peripheral blood, collected 28 days after the second AZD1222 dose. The receptors originated from an adult who received the AZD1222 COVID-19 vaccine. Each CDR3 is given with its conserved first and last residue. The order of the fields is J gene, CDR3 length, V gene, clone size, D gene, CDR3 DNA, CDR3 protein. The D gene is left open where the match is weak. Expanded clones get a size class; other rows say once, few or many, or leave the size out.

TRBJ2-3 | 14 | TRBV7-8 | NA | NA | TGTGCCAGCAGCTTAGGCCTTCACACAGATACGCAGTATTTT | CASSLGLHTDTQYF
TRBJ1-1 | 13 | TRBV12-3/TRBV12-4 | NA | NA | TGTGCCAGCAGCCGAAATCTTAACACTGAAGCTTTCTTT | CASSRNLNTEAFF
TRBJ1-1 | 11 | TRBV20-1 | NA | NA | TGCAGTGCATCTCTTCGAGGGGGGGCTTTCTTT | CSASLRGGAFF
TRBJ1-5 | 14 | TRBV2 | once | NA | TGTGCCAGCAGTCGAGGACCCGGGAATCAGCCCCAGCATTTT | CASSRGPGNQPQHF
TRBJ1-1 | 12 | TRBV4-1 | NA | NA | TGCGCCAGCAGCCAGGGCGCCACTGAAGCTTTCTTT | CASSQGATEAFF
TRBJ1-4 | 14 | TRBV28 | NA | NA | TGTGCCAGCAAGGGCTATTCAACTAATGAAAAACTGTTTTTT | CASKGYSTNEKLFF
TRBJ2-1 | 11 | TRBV27 | NA | TRBD1 | TGTGCCAGCACCAGAGGACAGGGGACAATCTTC | CASTRGQGTIF
TRBJ2-7 | 12 | TRBV28 | NA | NA | TGTGCCAGCACTGACAGGCCCTACGAGCAGTACTTC | CASTDRPYEQYF
TRBJ1-5 | 14 | TRBV6-2/TRBV6-3 | NA | NA | TGTGCCAGCAGTCGGGGAGGGACCGATCAGCCCCAGCATTTT | CASSRGGTDQPQHF
TRBJ1-2 | 15 | TRBV2 | NA | NA | TGTGCCAGCAGTGGGGGGTGGGCAGACCTTTATGGCTACACCTTC | CASSGGWADLYGYTF
TRBJ1-4 | 11 | TRBV2 | NA | NA | TGTGCCAGCAGTGATTTCAAGAGACTGTTTTTT | CASSDFKRLFF
TRBJ1-3 | 14 | TRBV30 | NA | NA | TGTGCCTGGGAAGGGACTTTCTCTGGAAACACCATATATTTT | CAWEGTFSGNTIYF
TRBJ1-3 | 13 | TRBV7-9 | once | TRBD1 | TGTGCCAGCAGCCACCGCAGGGGGAACACCATATATTTT | CASSHRRGNTIYF
TRBJ1-5 | 17 | TRBV6-2/TRBV6-3 | NA | NA | TGTGCCAGCAGTTATGGTATATCTCGGGCTAGCAATCAGCCCCAGCATTTT | CASSYGISRASNQPQHF
TRBJ2-3 | 17 | TRBV5-1 | NA | TRBD2 | TGCGCCAGCAGCCCGGGGACTAGCGGGGCTAGCACAGATACGCAGTATTTT | CASSPGTSGASTDTQYF
TRBJ1-1 | 13 | TRBV5-8 | NA | NA | TGTGCCAGCAGCTTGGCAATTGGAACTGAAGCTTTCTTT | CASSLAIGTEAFF
TRBJ2-3 | 14 | TRBV27 | once | TRBD2 | TGTGCCAGCAGTTGGGGTCGGGGGGCAGATACGCAGTATTTT | CASSWGRGADTQYF
TRBJ1-2 | 15 | TRBV19 | NA | NA | TGTGCCAGTAGTACCGCAGGGGTCGATCACTATGGCTACACCTTC | CASSTAGVDHYGYTF
TRBJ1-5 | 15 | TRBV18 | NA | NA | TGTGCCAGCTCAACCCTGATGGGGGAAGGTCAGCCCCAGCATTTT | CASSTLMGEGQPQHF
TRBJ1-5 | 16 | TRBV27 | NA | TRBD1 | TGTGCCAGCAGTTTTACAGGGGGCGAGTTGGGGCAGCCCCAGCATTTT | CASSFTGGELGQPQHF
TRBJ1-1 | 13 | TRBV28 | NA | TRBD1 | TGTGCCAGCACGGAGGGGGCTATCACTGAAGCTTTCTTT | CASTEGAITEAFF
TRBJ1-1 | 13 | TRBV18 | once | NA | TGTGCCAGCTCACCGACGGCGGGCACTGAAGCTTTCTTT | CASSPTAGTEAFF
TRBJ2-2 | 12 | TRBV27 | NA | NA | TGTGCCAGCAGTTCCCCCTCCGGGGAGCTGTTTTTT | CASSSPSGELFF
TRBJ1-5 | 16 | TRBV4-1 | NA | NA | TGCGCCAGCAGCCAAGATCTAGCGCAGGGCTATCAGCCCCAGCATTTT | CASSQDLAQGYQPQHF
TRBJ1-4 | 14 | TRBV7-2 | NA | NA | TGTGCCAGCAGCCCTCGCACGGGAAATGAAAAACTGTTTTTT | CASSPRTGNEKLFF
TRBJ1-5 | 15 | TRBV9 | NA | NA | TGTGCCAGCAGCGTAAGCTCCGATCCCAATCAGCCCCAGCATTTT | CASSVSSDPNQPQHF
TRBJ1-2 | 15 | TRBV2 | NA | NA | TGTGCCAGCAGTGAACAGGGGCAGGGTAACTATGGCTACACCTTC | CASSEQGQGNYGYTF